The 10 T cell receptor beta chains below were found in one sample sequenced in a study of brain T cells in children with intractable seizures. The data were produced by immunoSEQ multiplex PCR, yet TCRdb's version contains in-frame clones alone and is incomplete. The profile shows roughly 69,000 clones, 95% to 96% of them singletons. The source material was peripheral blood, sampled at surgery. These receptors came from a boy under three years old with focal cortical dysplasia and intractable seizures.

V and J are TRBV29-1 and TRBJ2-2; D uncertain. The V gene lost 7 bases and the J gene lost 8 bases, with 14 bases spanning the gap. This CDR3 is 12 amino acids long. Germline V gives CDR1 SQVTM, CDR2 ANQGSEA. The CDR3 DNA reads as TGCAGCGGTTGGTGGAGAACAGGGGAGCTGTTTTTT. Amino acids: CSGWWRTGELFF.

The J gene is TRBJ2-2, the V gene TRBV12-3 or TRBV12-4; D is unresolved. Trimming pared 6 bases from V and 5 bases from J, leaving 10 bases between. The CDR3 has 13 residues. The CDR3 sequence: CASSSSATGELFF. As DNA, the CDR3 is TGTGCCAGCAGCTCCTCAGCGACCGGGGAGCTGTTTTTT.

This chain uses TRBV6-1 with TRBJ1-3; D ambiguous. This CDR3 has 15 residues. Germline assignment: CDR1 MNHNS and CDR2 SASEGT. V was cut by 2 bases and J by 0 bases, with 8 bases left in between. The CDR3 sequence is CASSETLSSGNTIYF. DNA of the CDR3: TGTGCCAGCAGTGAAACTCTTAGCTCTGGAAACACCATATATTTT.

This clone occurred a few times. The rearrangement joins TRBV28 to TRBJ2-1; TRBD2 matches at 8 bases. V gave up 10 bases and J gave up 7 bases; unmatched junction bases: 15. The CDR3 contains 15 residues. Germline V lookup: CDR1 MDHEN, CDR2 SYDVKM. The CDR3 bases are TGTGCCACCCGGAACCGGGAGGGCCTGTGGAATGAGCAGTTCTTC. Amino acids: CATRNREGLWNEQFF.

The chain has TRBV4-1 and TRBJ1-6, with D possibly TRBD1 on 5 matching bases. This CDR3 is built from 16 residues. The germline V and J ends were trimmed by 1 base and 7 bases, with 14 bases remaining between them. Germline CDR1 is MGHRA and CDR2 is YSYEKL. CDR3 nucleotides: TGCGCCAGCAGCCAAGGAACCCGTGCAGGGAATTCACCCCTCCACTTT. It translates to CASSQGTRAGNSPLHF.

CDR3 protein: CASSQGGRGYYGYTF. Written as DNA, the CDR3 is TGTGCCAGCAGCCAAGGAGGCAGGGGCTACTATGGCTACACCTTC. The chain uses TRBV3-1 (or the pseudogene TRBV3-2) and TRBJ1-2; D may be TRBD1 (6 bases). V was cut by 1 base and J by 3 bases, with 12 bases left in between. The germline V gene has CDR1 LGHDT and CDR2 YNNKEL (reference sequence). This CDR3 region has 15 residues.

The chain's CDR3 is CASGTGTSTNEKLFF. CDR3 coding DNA: TGCGCCAGCGGGACAGGGACCTCAACTAATGAAAAACTGTTTTTT. V gene TRBV5-1 combines with J gene TRBJ1-4; 9 bases are a match to TRBD1. Germline CDR1 is SGHRS and CDR2 is YFSETQ. Trimming took 7 bases from V and 0 from J; bases not matched to a gene: 4. The CDR3 runs to 15 residues.

J is TRBJ2-7 and V is TRBV2; the D is unclear. Trimming pared 6 bases from V and 2 bases from J, leaving 17 bases between. CDR3 length: 15 residues. Germline loops: CDR1 SNHLY, CDR2 FYNNEI. CDR3 amino acids: CASRARAGATYEQYF. CDR3 coding DNA: TGTGCCAGCAGAGCACGGGCAGGCGCCACCTACGAGCAGTACTTC. The variable domain in full, with the rest retrieved from reference TRBV2 and TRBJ2-7, is EPEVTQTPSHQVTQMGQEVILRCVPISNHLYFYWYRQILGQKVEFLVSFYNNEISEKSEIFDDQFSVERPDGSNFTLKIRSTKLEDSAMYFCASRARAGATYEQYFGPGTRLTVT.

The rearrangement uses TRBV28 and TRBJ2-7, with TRBD1 matching 9 bases. This CDR3 contains 15 residues. Germline V gene lookup returns CDR1 MDHEN and CDR2 SYDVKM. V was pared by 5 bases and J by 4 bases, with 9 bases of the junction left unmatched. CDR3: CASSRLQGAQYEQYF. As DNA, the CDR3 is TGTGCCAGCAGTCGGCTACAGGGGGCGCAGTACGAGCAGTACTTC.

V and J are TRBV5-4 and TRBJ1-3; 8 bases agree with TRBD1. This CDR3 has 14 residues. Germline V CDR1 and CDR2: SGHNT, YYREEE (reference sequence). J was trimmed by 2 bases and V by 2 bases; bases with no gene match: 0. The chain's CDR3 is CASSLQGAGNTIYF. CDR3 bases: TGTGCCAGCAGCTTACAGGGGGCTGGAAACACCATATATTTT.